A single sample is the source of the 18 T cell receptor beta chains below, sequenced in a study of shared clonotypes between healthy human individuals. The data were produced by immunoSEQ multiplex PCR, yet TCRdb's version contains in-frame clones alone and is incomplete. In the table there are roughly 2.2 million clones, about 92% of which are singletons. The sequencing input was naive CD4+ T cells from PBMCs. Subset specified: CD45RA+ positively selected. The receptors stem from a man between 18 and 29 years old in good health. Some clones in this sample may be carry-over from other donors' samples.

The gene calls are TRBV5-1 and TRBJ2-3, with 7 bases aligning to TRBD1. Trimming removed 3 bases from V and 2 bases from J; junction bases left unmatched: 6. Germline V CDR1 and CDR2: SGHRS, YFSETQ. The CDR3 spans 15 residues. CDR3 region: CASSWGQSDTDTQYF. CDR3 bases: TGCGCCAGCAGCTGGGGACAGTCAGACACAGATACGCAGTATTTT.

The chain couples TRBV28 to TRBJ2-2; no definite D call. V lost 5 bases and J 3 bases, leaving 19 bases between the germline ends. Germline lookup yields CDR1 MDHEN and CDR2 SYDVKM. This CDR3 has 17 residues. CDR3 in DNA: TGTGCCAGCAGTCGAGATTACGGTCCGAAGGACACCGGGGAGCTGTTTTTT. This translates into CASSRDYGPKDTGELFF.

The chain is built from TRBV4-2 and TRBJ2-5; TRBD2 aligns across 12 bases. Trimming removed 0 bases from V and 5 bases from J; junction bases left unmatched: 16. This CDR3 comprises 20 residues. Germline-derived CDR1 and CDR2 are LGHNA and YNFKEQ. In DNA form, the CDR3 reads TGTGCCAGCAGCCAAGATGGGGGGCCGACTAGCGGGGGACCAGGTGAGACCCAGTACTTC. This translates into CASSQDGGPTSGGPGETQYF.

CDR3 coding DNA: TGTGCCAGCAGCCGGCAGGGCGCGGCTAATGAAAAACTGTTTTTT. Encoded protein: CASSRQGAANEKLFF. The chain carries TRBV7-6 and TRBJ1-4; a possible D gene is TRBD1 (5 bases). The CDR3 extends over 15 amino acids. Germline CDR1 is SGHVS and CDR2 is FNYEAQ. V gave up 5 bases and J gave up 3 bases, with 13 bases separating them. The variable domain in full, completed from reference TRBV7-6 and TRBJ1-4, reads GAGVSQSPRYKVTKRGQDVALRCDPISGHVSLYWYRQALGQGPEFLTYFNYEAQQDKSGLPNDRFSAERPEGSISTLTIQRTEQRDSAMYRCASSRQGAANEKLFFGSGTQLSVL.

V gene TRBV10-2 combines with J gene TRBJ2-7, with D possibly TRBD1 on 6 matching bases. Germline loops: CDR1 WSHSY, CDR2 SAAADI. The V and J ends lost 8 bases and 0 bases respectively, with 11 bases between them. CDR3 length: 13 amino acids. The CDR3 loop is CASGGGPSYEQYF. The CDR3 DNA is TGCGCCAGCGGGGGCGGGCCCTCCTACGAGCAGTACTTC.

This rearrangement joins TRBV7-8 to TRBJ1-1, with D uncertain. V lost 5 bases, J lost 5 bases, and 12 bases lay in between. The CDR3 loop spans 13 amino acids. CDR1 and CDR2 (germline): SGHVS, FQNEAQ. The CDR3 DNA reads TGTGCCAGCAGCAACCCTGGAGATACTGAAGCTTTCTTT. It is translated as CASSNPGDTEAFF.

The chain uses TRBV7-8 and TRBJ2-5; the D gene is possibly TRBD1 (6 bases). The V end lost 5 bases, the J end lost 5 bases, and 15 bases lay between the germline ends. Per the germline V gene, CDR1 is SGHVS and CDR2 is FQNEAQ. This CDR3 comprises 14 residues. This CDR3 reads CASSPDRWRETQYF. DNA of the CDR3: TGTGCCAGCAGCCCCGACAGGTGGCGGGAGACCCAGTACTTC.

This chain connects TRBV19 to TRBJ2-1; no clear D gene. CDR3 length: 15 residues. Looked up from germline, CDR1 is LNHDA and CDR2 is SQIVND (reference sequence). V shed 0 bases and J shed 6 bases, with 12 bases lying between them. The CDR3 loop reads CASSIELPGVNEQFF. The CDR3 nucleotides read TGTGCCAGTAGTATAGAGCTCCCCGGTGTCAATGAGCAGTTCTTC.

The CDR3 bases are TGTGCCAGCAGCTTAGACCTACTAGCGGGAGGGCCGGGCGAGCAGTACTTC. It translates to CASSLDLLAGGPGEQYF. The chain is built from TRBV13 and TRBJ2-7; 13 nucleotides agree with TRBD2. Germline V gene lookup returns CDR1 PRHDT and CDR2 FYEKMQ (reference sequence). V gave up 1 base and J gave up 6 bases; unmatched junction bases: 9. The length of the CDR3 is 17 residues.

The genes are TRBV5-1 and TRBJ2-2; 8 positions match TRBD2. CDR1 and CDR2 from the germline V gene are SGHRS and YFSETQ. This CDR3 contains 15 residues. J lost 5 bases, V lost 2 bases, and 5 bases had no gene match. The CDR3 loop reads CASSFGSSGTGELFF. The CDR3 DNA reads TGCGCCAGCAGCTTTGGGTCTAGCGGGACCGGGGAGCTGTTTTTT. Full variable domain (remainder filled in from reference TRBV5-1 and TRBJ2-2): KAGVTQTPRYLIKTRGQQVTLSCSPISGHRSVSWYQQTPGQGLQFLFEYFSETQRNKGNFPGRFSGRQFSNSRSEMNVSTLELGDSALYLCASSFGSSGTGELFFGEGSRLTVL.

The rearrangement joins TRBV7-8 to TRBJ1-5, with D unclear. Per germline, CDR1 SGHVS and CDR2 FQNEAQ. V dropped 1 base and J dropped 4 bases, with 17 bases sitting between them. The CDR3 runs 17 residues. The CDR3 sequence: CASSLVSQERLNQPQHF. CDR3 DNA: TGTGCCAGCAGCTTAGTTTCCCAGGAACGGTTGAATCAGCCCCAGCATTTT.

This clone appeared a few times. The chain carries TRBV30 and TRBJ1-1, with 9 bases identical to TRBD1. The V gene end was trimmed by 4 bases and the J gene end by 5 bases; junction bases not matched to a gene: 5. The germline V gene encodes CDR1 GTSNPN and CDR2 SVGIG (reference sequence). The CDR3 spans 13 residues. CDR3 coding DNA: TGTGCCTGGACCACGACAGGGGGGACTGAAGCTTTCTTT. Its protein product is CAWTTTGGTEAFF.

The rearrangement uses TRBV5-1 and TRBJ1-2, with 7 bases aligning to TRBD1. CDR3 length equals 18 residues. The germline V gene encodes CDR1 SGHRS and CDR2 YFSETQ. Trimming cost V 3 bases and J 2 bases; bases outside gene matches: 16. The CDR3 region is CASSWVRAQGNLNYGYTF. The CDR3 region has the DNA TGCGCCAGCAGCTGGGTTCGGGCACAGGGGAACCTGAACTATGGCTACACCTTC.

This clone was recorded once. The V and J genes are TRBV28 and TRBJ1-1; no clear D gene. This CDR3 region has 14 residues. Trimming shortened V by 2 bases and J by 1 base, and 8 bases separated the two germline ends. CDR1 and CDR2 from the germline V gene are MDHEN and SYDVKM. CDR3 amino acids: CASSLPGQNTEAFF. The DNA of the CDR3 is TGTGCCAGCAGTTTACCCGGTCAGAACACTGAAGCTTTCTTT.

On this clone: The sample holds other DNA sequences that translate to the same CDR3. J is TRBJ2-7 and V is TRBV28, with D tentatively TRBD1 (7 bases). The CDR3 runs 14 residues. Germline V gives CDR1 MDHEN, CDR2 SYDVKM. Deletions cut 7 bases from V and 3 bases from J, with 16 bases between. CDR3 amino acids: CASTAGGTVYEQYF. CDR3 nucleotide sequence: TGTGCCAGCACCGCAGGGGGGACCGTCTACGAGCAGTACTTC.

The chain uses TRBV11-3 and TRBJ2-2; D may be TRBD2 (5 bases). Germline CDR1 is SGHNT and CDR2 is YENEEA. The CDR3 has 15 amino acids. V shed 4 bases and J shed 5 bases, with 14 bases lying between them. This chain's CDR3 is CASSSGSGITGELFF. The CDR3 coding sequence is TGTGCCAGCAGCTCCGGATCGGGAATAACCGGGGAGCTGTTTTTT. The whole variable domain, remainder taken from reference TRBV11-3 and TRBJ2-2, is EAGVVQSPRYKIIEKKQPVAFWCNPISGHNTLYWYLQNLGQGPELLIRYENEEAVDDSQLPKDRFSAERLKGVDSTLKIQPAELGDSAVYLCASSSGSGITGELFFGEGSRLTVL.

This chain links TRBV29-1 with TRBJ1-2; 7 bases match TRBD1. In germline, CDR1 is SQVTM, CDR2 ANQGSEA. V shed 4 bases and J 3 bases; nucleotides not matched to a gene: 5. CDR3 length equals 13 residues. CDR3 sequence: CSVGVGQDYGYTF. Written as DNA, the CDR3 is TGCAGCGTTGGGGTTGGACAGGACTATGGCTACACCTTC. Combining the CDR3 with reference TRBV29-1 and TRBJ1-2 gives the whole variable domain SAVISQKPSRDICQRGTSLTIQCQVDSQVTMMFWYRQQPGQSLTLIATANQGSEATYESGFVIDKFPISRPNLTFSTLTVSNMSPEDSSIYLCSVGVGQDYGYTFGSGTRLTVV.

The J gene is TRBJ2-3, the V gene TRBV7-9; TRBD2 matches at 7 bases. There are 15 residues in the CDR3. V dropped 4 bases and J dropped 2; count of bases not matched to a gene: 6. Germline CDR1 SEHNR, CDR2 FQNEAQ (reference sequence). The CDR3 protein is CASSSRTSLTDTQYF. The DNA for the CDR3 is TGTGCCAGCAGCTCCCGGACTAGTCTCACAGATACGCAGTATTTT.